This passage covers 2 T cell receptor beta chains from one sample sequenced in a study of shared clonotypes between healthy human individuals. TCRdb's copy holds only in-frame clones and misses some; the assay was immunoSEQ multiplex PCR. Among 600,000 to 750,000 clones listed, less than 95% were seen once. The sample taken for sequencing was memory CD8+ T cells from PBMCs. Documented subset: CD45RO+ cells pooled with CCR7-negative TemRA cells. These TCRs come from a man aged 18 to 35 in good health. Some clones in this sample may be carry-over from other donors' samples.

The gene calls are TRBV6-5 and TRBJ1-5; D is uncertain. This CDR3 comprises 13 residues. The germline V gene has CDR1 MNHEY and CDR2 SVGAGI. The ends were cut back, 6 bases at V and 3 bases at J, with 9 bases in the middle. The CDR3 nucleotides are TGTGCCAGCAGCCGAGAGCCCAATCAGCCCCAGCATTTT. As protein: CASSREPNQPQHF.

The chain links TRBV14 to TRBJ2-7, with 10 nucleotides matching TRBD1. Germline assignment: CDR1 SGHDN and CDR2 FVKESK. The V segment lost 1 base and the J segment 5 bases; nucleotides outside the gene matches: 8. This CDR3 is 16 amino acids long. CDR3 sequence reads: CASSQAEGGTGDEQYF. The CDR3 nucleotides read TGTGCCAGCAGCCAAGCTGAGGGGGGGACAGGGGACGAGCAGTACTTC.